This T cell receptor beta chain came from a study of human T cells and chemical hapten exposure. TCRdb analysed the RACE reads with MiXCR anew, one entry per CDR3 protein. In the table there are some 360,000 distinct CDR3 sequences, 4% to 6% of which are singletons. V was clipped by 0 bases and J by 2 bases, with 12 bases between them. Per the germline V gene, CDR1 is MNHEY and CDR2 is SMNVEV (reference sequence). There are 16 residues in the CDR3. There are many counts of this clonotype. The time point: pre-sensitization, week 0. Treatment meaning: therapeutic diphenylcyclopropenone sensitization with weekly scalp DPC.

Material: whole blood, obtained in connection with sensitization to the hapten diphenylcyclopropenone (DPC). The rearrangement uses TRBV27 and TRBJ2-3; D ambiguous. This sequence was found in a woman between 45 and 65 years old with alopecia areata. Some clones in this sample may be carry-over from other donors' samples. CDR3: CASSLSVVILTDTQYF. CDR3 DNA: TGTGCCAGCAGTTTATCCGTGGTGATCCTCACAGATACGCAGTATTTT.